This TCR beta chain stems from a study of blood T cell repertoires in COVID-19. Study overall: PBMCs, B-cell-depleted T cells, or T cells were the source of the cDNA or gDNA that made up the material.

The CDR3 spans 15 residues. Germline assignment: CDR1 SGHTA and CDR2 FQGNSA. Losses at the gene ends were 1 base for V and 2 bases for J; bases not matched to a gene: 5. Per the study methods: Estimation of nucleated cell counts was performed using reference gene primer amplification. Here immunoSEQ multiplex PCR was the method, and the copy in TCRdb shows in-frame clones only, minus some. D and trimming were read from the DNA, whereas the V and J calls and clone size are those reported in that table. Of around 180,000 clones listed, 80% were seen once; the top ten hold 6.5%. Sequencing was done on a sample of peripheral blood. V usage is TRBV7-2 and J usage is TRBJ2-7, with 7 positions matching TRBD2. This clonotype was obtained from an older man with active or convalescent COVID-19. CDR3 residues: CASSLGGGSPYEQYF. For the CDR3, the DNA is TGTGCCAGCAGCTTAGGGGGAGGGAGCCCCTACGAGCAGTACTTC.